This T cell receptor beta chain derives from a study of cytomegalovirus exposure and HLA in healthy donors. Study background: Early released data had tens of millions of unique TCRs, all coming from HLA-typed donors.

The PCR was carried out with 60 Vbeta primers and 13 Jbeta primers. Only in-frame clones appear in the TCRdb table, and some are missing; sequencing was by immunoSEQ multiplex PCR. This sample contains 130,000 or so clones. The J segment lost 7 bases and the V segment lost 6 bases, leaving 7 bases of the junction unmatched. The V gene's germline CDR1 is PRHDT and CDR2 FYEKMQ (reference sequence). The CDR3 runs 15 residues. As concerns this clone: Its antigen remains unknown.

Study conclusions and caveats: Later on, an analysis showed TCR association rates differing by HLA locus, with DRB1 the most and HLA-C the fewest. A later analysis by the authors found several of the most significant clusters apparently linked to common viral pathogens. In an earlier analysis, about 87% or about 30%: the productive usage of most TCR beta V segments.

The source of this sequence is a woman in her late teens or twenties in good health and CMV-seronegative. Sequenced material: PBMCs. The chain joins TRBV13 to TRBJ1-6, with 9 bases matching TRBD1. For the CDR3, the DNA is TGTGCCAGCAGTCTACGACAGGGGGTGAATTCACCCCTCCACTTT. Translation gives CASSLRQGVNSPLHF.